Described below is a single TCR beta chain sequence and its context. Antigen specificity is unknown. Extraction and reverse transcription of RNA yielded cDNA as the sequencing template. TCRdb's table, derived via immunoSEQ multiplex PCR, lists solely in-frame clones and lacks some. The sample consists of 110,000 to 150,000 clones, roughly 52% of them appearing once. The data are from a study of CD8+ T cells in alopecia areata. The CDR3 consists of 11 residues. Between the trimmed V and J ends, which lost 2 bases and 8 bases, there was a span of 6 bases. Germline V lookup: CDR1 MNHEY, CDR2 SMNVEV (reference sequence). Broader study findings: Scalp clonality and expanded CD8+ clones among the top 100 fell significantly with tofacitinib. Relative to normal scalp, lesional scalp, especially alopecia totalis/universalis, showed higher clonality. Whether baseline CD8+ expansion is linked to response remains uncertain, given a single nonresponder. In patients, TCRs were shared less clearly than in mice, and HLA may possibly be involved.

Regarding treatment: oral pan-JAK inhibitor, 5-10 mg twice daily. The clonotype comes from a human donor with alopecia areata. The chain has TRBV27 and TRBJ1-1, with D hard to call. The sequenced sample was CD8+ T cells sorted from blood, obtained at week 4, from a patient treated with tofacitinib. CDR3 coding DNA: TGTGCCAGCAGTTTAATGGGGGAAGCTTTCTTT. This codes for CASSLMGEAFF.